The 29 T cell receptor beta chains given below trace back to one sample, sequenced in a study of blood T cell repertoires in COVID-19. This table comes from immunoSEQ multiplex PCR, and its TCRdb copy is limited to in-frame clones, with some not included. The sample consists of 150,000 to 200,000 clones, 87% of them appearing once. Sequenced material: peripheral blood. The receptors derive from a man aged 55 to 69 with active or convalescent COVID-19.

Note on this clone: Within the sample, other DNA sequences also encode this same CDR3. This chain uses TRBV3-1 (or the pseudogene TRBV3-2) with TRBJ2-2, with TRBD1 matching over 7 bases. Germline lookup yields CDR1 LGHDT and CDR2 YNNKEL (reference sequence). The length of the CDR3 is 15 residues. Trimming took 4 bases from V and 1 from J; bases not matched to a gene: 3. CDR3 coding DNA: TGTGCCAGCAGCCCACGGGACAGGAACACCGGGGAGCTGTTTTTT. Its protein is CASSPRDRNTGELFF.

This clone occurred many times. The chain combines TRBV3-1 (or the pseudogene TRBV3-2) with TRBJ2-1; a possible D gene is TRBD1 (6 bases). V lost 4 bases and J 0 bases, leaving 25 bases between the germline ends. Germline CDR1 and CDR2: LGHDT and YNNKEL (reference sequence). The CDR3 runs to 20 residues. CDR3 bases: TGTGCCAGCAGCCTCACGTTCAGCAGGGGTGGGACCCTCTCCTACAATGAGCAGTTCTTC. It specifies CASSLTFSRGGTLSYNEQFF.

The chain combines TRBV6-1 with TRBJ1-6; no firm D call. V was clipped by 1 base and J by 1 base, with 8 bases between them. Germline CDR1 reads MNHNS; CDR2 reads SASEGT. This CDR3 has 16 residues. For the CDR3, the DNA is TGTGCCAGCAGTGAAGGAGCAGGATCCTATAATTCACCCCTCCACTTT. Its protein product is CASSEGAGSYNSPLHF.

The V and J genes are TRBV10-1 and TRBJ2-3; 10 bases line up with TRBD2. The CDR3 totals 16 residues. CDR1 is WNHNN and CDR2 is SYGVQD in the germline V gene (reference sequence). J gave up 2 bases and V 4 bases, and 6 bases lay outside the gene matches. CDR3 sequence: CASSALAGDHTDTQYF. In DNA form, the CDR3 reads TGCGCCAGCAGTGCCCTAGCGGGGGACCACACAGATACGCAGTATTTT.

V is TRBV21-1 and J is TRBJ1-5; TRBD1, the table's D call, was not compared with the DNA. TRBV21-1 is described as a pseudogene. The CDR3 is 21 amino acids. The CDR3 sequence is CASSKDSGWASPHYSNQPQHF. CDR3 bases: TGTGCCAGCAGCAAAGATTCAGGGTGGGCATCCCCCCACTATAGCAATCAGCCCCAGCATTTT.

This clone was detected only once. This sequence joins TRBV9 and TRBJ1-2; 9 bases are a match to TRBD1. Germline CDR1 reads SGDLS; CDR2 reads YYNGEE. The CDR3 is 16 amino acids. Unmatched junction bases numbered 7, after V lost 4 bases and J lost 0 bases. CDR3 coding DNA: TGTGCCAGCAGCCGACGACAGGGGGGAACTAACTATGGCTACACCTTC. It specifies CASSRRQGGTNYGYTF.

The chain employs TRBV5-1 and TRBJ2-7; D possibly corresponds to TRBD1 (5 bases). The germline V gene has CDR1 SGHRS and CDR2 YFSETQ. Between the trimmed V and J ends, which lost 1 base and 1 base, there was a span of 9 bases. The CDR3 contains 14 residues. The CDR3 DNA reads TGCGCCAGCAGCTTGAATAGGGGATCCTACGAGCAGTACTTC. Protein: CASSLNRGSYEQYF.

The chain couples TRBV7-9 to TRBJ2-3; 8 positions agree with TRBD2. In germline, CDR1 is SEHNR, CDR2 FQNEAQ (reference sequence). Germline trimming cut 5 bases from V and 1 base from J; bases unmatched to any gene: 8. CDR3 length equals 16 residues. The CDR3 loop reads CASSPRGGGGTDTQYF. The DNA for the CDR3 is TGTGCCAGCAGCCCTCGGGGGGGCGGTGGCACAGATACGCAGTATTTT.

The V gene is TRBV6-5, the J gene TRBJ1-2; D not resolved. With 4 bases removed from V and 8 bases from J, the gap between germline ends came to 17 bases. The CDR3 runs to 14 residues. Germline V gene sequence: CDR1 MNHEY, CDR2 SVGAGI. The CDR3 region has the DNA TGTGCCAGCAGTTCCGGCGTGGGAGTCGAGGGCTACACCTTC. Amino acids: CASSSGVGVEGYTF.

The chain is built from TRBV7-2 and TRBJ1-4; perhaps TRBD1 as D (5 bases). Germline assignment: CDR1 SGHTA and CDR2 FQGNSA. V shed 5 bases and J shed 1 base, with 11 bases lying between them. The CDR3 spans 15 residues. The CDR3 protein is CASSPRGGTNEKLFF. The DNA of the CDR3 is TGTGCCAGCAGCCCGCGGGGGGGAACTAATGAAAAACTGTTTTTT.

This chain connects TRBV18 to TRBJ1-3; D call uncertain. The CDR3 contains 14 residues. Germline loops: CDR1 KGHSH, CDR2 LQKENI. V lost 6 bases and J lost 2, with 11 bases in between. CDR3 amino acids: CASSEGGPGNTIYF. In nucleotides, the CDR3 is TGTGCCAGCTCGGAGGGTGGTCCTGGAAACACCATATATTTT. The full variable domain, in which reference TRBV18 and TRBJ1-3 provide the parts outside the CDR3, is NAGVMQNPRHLVRRRGQEARLRCSPMKGHSHVYWYRQLPEEGLKFMVYLQKENIIDESGMPKERFSAEFPKEGPSILRIQQVVRGDSAAYFCASSEGGPGNTIYFGEGSWLTVV.

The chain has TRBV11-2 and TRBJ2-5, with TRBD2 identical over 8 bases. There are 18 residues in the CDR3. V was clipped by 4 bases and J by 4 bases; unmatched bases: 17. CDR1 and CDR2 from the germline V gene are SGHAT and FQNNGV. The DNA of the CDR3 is TGTGCCAGCAGCTCGCCAACGGGCCGGGGGGGCCGCTCAGAGACCCAGTACTTC. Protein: CASSSPTGRGGRSETQYF.

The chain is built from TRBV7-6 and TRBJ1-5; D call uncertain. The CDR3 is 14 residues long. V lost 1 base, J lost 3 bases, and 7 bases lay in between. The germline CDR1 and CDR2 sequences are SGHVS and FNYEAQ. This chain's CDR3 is CASSLESHNQPQHF. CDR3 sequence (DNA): TGTGCCAGCAGCTTAGAAAGCCACAATCAGCCCCAGCATTTT.

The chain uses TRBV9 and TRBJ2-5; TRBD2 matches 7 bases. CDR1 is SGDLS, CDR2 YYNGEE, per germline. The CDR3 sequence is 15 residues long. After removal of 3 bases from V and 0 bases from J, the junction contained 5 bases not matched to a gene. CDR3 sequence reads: CASSAMGGYQETQYF. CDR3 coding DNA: TGTGCCAGCAGCGCCATGGGGGGGTACCAAGAGACCCAGTACTTC.

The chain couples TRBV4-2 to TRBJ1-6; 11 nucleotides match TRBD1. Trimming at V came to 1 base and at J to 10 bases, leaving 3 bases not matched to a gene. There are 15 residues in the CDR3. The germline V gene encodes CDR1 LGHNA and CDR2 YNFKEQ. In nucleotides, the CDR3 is TGTGCCAGCAGCCAAGCGGGACAGGGGGGCTCACCCCTCCACTTT. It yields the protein CASSQAGQGGSPLHF.

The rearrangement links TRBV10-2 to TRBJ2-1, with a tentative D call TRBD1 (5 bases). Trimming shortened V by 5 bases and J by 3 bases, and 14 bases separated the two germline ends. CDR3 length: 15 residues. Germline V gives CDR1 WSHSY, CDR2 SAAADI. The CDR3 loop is CASSKGSSFYNEQFF. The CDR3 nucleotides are TGCGCCAGCAGTAAGGGGTCGTCTTTCTACAATGAGCAGTTCTTC.

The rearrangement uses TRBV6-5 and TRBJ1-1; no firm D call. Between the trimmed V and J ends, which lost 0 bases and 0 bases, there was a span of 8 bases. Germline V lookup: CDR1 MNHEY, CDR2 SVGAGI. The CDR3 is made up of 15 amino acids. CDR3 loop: CASSYSRKVNTEAFF. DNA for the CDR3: TGTGCCAGCAGTTACTCGCGGAAGGTGAACACTGAAGCTTTCTTT.

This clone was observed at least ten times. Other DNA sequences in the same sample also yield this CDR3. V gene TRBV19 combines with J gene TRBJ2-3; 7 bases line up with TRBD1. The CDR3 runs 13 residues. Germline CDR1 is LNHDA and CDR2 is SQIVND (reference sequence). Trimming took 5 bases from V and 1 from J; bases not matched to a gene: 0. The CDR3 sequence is CASSDRGTDTQYF. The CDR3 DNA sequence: TGTGCCAGTAGTGACAGGGGCACAGATACGCAGTATTTT.

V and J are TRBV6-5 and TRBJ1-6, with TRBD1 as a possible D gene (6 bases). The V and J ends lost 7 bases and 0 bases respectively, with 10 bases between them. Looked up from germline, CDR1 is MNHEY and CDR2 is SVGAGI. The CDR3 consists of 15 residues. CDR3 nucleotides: TGTGCCAGCAAACAGGGCAGCTCCTATAATTCACCCCTCCACTTT. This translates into CASKQGSSYNSPLHF.

CDR3 DNA sequence: TGTGCCAGCAGCCGGTACGGTGAGACCCAGTACTTC. This encodes CASSRYGETQYF. J is TRBJ2-5 and V is TRBV7-2; D is ambiguous. Germline values: CDR1 SGHTA, CDR2 FQGNSA. Trimming removed 5 bases from V and 5 bases from J, with 9 bases in between. The CDR3 spans 12 residues.

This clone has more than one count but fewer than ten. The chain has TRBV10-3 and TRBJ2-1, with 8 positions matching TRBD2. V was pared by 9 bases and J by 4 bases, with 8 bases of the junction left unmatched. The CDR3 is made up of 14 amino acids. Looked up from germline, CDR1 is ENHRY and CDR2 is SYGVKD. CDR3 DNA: TGTGCCATAAAGACGGAGCGGGAGTACAATGAGCAGTTCTTC. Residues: CAIKTEREYNEQFF.

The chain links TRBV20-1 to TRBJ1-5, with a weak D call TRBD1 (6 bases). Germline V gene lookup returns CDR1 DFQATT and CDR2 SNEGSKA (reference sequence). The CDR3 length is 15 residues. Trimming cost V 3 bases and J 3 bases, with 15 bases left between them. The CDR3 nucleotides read TGCAGTGCTAGTGAAGGGGGAGCCAACAATCAGCCCCAGCATTTT. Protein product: CSASEGGANNQPQHF.

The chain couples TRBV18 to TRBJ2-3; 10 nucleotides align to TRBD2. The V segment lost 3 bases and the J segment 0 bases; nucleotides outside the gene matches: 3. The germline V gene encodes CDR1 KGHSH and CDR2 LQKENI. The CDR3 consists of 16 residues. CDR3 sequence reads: CASSPSSGGSTDTQYF. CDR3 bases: TGTGCCAGCTCACCCTCTAGCGGGGGAAGCACAGATACGCAGTATTTT.

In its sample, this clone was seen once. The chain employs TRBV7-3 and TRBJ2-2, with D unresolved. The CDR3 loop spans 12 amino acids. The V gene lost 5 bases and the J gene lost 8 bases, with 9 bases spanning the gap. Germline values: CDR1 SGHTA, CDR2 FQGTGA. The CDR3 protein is CASSPGPGELFF. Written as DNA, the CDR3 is TGTGCCAGCAGCCCAGGTCCTGGGGAGCTGTTTTTT. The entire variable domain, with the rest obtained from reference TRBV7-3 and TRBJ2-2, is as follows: GAGVSQTPSNKVTEKGKYVELRCDPISGHTALYWYRQSLGQGPEFLIYFQGTGAADDSGLPNDRFFAVRPEGSVSTLKIQRTERGDSAVYLCASSPGPGELFFGEGSRLTVL.

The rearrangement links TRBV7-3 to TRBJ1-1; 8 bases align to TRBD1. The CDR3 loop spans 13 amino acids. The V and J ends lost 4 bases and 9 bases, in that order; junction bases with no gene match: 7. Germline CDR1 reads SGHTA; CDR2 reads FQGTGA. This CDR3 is CASSSQGEGQAFF. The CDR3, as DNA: TGTGCCAGCAGCTCACAGGGGGAAGGCCAAGCTTTCTTT.

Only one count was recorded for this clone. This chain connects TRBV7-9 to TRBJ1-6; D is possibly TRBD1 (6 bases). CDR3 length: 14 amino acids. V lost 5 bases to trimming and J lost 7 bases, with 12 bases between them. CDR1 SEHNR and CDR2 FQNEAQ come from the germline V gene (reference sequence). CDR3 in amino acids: CASSRLTGNSPLHF. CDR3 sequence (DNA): TGTGCCAGCAGCCGTCTCACAGGGAATTCACCCCTCCACTTT.

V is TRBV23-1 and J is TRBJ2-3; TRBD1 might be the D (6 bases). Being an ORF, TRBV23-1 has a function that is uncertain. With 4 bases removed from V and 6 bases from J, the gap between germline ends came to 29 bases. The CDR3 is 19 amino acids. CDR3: CASSPPGHPLCPIGDTQYF. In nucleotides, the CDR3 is TGCGCCAGCAGTCCGCCGGGACACCCGCTTTGCCCTATAGGCGATACGCAGTATTTT.

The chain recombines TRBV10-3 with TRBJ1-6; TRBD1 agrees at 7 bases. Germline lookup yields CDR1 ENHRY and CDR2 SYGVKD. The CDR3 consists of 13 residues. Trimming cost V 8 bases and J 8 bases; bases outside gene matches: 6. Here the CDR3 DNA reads TGTGCCATCGGGGGGACAGCCTATTCACCCCTCCACTTT. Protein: CAIGGTAYSPLHF.

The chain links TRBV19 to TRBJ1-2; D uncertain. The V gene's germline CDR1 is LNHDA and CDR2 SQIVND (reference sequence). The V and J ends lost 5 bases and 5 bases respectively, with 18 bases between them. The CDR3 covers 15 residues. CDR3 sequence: CASSPSLSLSYGYTF. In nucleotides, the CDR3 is TGTGCCAGTAGTCCATCCCTGAGCCTTTCTTATGGCTACACCTTC.